This TCR beta chain emerged from a study of blood T cells in healthy people across ages. The CDR3 spans 16 residues. CDR1 and CDR2 from the germline V gene are LNHDA and SQIVND (reference sequence). It was with a sample-barcoded 5' primer and a J-beta primer mix that a second PCR of roughly 7 to 12 cycles was run. Template switching added a 12-random-nucleotide identifier to every cDNA molecule. Samples each returned at least 3 million CDR3-containing paired-end reads. Via MiXCR, TCRdb re-called the 5' RACE reads, giving one row per CDR3 protein. The sample gives 1.4 million to 1.5 million distinct CDR3 sequences, about 43% of which show up once; 7.9% is in the top ten. The study's findings and limits: Estimated diversity, derived from one million T cells, was regarded as an underestimate.

As regards this clonotype: Its antigen remains unidentified.

The sequence was collected from a woman between 18 and 29 years old in good health. The sequenced sample consisted of blood. V is TRBV19 and J is TRBJ2-5; 9 bases fit TRBD1. The J call may not be correct, given that the DNA end is closer to TRBJ2-7. The CDR3 DNA reads TGTGCCAGTAGCTCACGCGGGGGACAGGGTTTTTCCGAGCAGTACTTC. Translated: CASSSRGGQGFSEQYF.